In its sample, the clone carrying this T cell receptor (beta chain) was seen many times. Its antigen is not identified. Tagging with unique molecular identifiers was applied to individual cDNA molecules. Each CDR3 protein is one row after TCRdb ran MiXCR on the 5' RACE reads. Among roughly 40,000 distinct CDR3 sequences, 12% were seen once, and the ten largest hold approximately 15%. The sample originates from a study of early T cells in non-severe SARS-CoV-2 infection. Study overall: Bulk RNA from unsorted whole blood was sequenced; chains were unpaired. Study-wide results and caveats: Matching against VDJdb likely underestimated virus-specific expansions, favoring anti-spike CD8.

V lost 3 bases to trimming and J lost 5 bases, with 13 bases between them. The CDR3 is 15 residues long. Germline V CDR1 and CDR2: SGHVS, FQNEAQ. This receptor was taken from an adult who was a healthcare worker with PCR-confirmed SARS-CoV-2 infection or an uninfected control (not recorded which). The genes are TRBV7-8 and TRBJ2-2; D might be TRBD2 (6 bases). Input material: whole blood. The CDR3 sequence is CASSLVAEVTGELFF. The CDR3, as DNA: TGTGCCAGCAGCTTGGTAGCGGAGGTAACCGGGGAGCTGTTTTTT.